This T cell receptor beta chain is drawn from a study of molecular identifiers for immune sequencing clone quantification. Overall study findings and caveats: For effector cells, clones above 20 RNA copies held over 98% of molecules; for naive cells, under 1%.

Points on this clonotype: Its antigen is as yet unknown.

The CDR3 is made up of 12 amino acids. Between the trimmed V and J ends, which lost 3 bases and 4 bases, there was a span of 4 bases. TCRdb fed the PCR reads into MiXCR, producing one record per CDR3 protein. Seen here are around 65,000 distinct CDR3 sequences, less than 20% observed once, and the top ten hold under 1.5%. This clonotype was sampled from a human donor in good health. Some libraries in this study had Jurkat cell RNA spiked in. The sample comprised naive CD8+ T cells from blood, with Jurkat cell RNA spiked in. Indicated subset: FACS-sorted CD8+CD4-CCR7+CD45RA+ naive T cells. The chain uses TRBV12-3 or TRBV12-4 and TRBJ1-3; D is unclear. CDR3 in DNA: TGTGCCAGCAGTTTCGGGGGAAACACCATATATTTT. Its protein is CASSFGGNTIYF.